The following is a TCR beta chain sequence with its context. Sequence at one end of the junction differs from germline and may be a read error. This sample stems from a study of blood T cells in healthy people across ages. PCR was performed a second time for about 7 to 11 cycles using a sample-barcoded 5' primer and a J-beta primer mix. TCRdb processed the 5' RACE reads anew with MiXCR; each CDR3 protein has one entry. The sample yields about 800,000 distinct CDR3 sequences, 55% to 70% seen once. This TCR was recovered from a man aged 30-40 years in good health. The sequenced sample was blood.

The CDR3 coding sequence is TGTGTCAGCAGCTTAGATGTCAGACCCTATGGCTACACCTTC. It translates to CVSSLDVRPYGYTF. The V call is TRBV7-2, the J call TRBJ1-2; D uncertain. The CDR3 is 14 residues long. Germline V gives CDR1 SGHTA, CDR2 FQGNSA. The full variable domain, completed using reference TRBV7-2 and TRBJ1-2, is GAGVSQSPSNKVTEKGKDVELRCDPISGHTALYWYRQSLGQGLEFLIYFQGNSAPDKSGLPSDRFSAERTGGSVSTLTIQRTQQEDSAVYLCVSSLDVRPYGYTFGSGTRLTVV.